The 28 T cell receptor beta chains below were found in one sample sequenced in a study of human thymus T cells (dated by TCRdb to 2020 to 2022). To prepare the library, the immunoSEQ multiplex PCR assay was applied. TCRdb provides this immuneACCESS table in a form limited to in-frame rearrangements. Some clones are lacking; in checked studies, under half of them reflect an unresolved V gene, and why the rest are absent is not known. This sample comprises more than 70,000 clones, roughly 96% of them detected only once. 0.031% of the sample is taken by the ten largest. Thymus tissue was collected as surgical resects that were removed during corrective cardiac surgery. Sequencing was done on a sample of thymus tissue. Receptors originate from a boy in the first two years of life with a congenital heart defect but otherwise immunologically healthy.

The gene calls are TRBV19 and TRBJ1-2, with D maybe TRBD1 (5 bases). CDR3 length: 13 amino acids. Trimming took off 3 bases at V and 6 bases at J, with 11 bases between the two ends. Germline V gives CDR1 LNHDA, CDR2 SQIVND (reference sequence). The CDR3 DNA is TGTGCCAGTAGTATCTATTGGGGGAATGGCTACACCTTC. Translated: CASSIYWGNGYTF. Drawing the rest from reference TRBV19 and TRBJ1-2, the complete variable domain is DGGITQSPKYLFRKEGQNVTLSCEQNLNHDAMYWYRQDPGQGLRLIYYSQIVNDFQKGDIAEGYSVSREKKESFPLTVTSAQKNPTAFYLCASSIYWGNGYTFGSGTRLTVV.

CDR3 in amino acids: CASSLTTSGKAPIYYEQYF. The CDR3 DNA reads as TGTGCCAGCAGCTTAACAACTAGCGGGAAAGCCCCTATATATTACGAGCAGTACTTC. V and J are TRBV5-5 and TRBJ2-7, with 10 bases fitting TRBD2. From germline, CDR1 is SGHKS and CDR2 YYEKEE (reference sequence). V was clipped by 2 bases and J by 4 bases; unmatched bases: 18. The CDR3 is made up of 19 amino acids.

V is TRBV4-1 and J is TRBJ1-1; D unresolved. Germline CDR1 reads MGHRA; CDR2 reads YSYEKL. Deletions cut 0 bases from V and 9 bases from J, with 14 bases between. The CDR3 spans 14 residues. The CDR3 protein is CASSQERSGPKAFF. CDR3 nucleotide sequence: TGCGCCAGCAGCCAAGAGAGGAGCGGTCCGAAAGCTTTCTTT.

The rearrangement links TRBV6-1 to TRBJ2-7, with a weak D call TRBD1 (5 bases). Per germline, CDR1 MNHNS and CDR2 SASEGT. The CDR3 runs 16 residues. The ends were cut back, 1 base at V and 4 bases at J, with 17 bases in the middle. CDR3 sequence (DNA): TGTGCCAGCAGTGAAGGACCCCAGGGATCGAAGTACGAGCAGTACTTC. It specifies CASSEGPQGSKYEQYF.

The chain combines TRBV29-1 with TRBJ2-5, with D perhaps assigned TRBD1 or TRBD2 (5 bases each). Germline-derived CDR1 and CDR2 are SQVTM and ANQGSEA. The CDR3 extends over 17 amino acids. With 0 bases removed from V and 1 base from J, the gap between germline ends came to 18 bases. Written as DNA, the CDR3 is TGCAGCGTTGAAGATCTCGGGCAGGGAGACAGCCAAGAGACCCAGTACTTC. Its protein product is CSVEDLGQGDSQETQYF.

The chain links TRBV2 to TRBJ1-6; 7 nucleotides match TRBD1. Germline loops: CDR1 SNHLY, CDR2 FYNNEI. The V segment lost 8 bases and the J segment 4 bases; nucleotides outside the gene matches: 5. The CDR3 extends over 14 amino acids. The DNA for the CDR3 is TGTGCCAGCGGGACAGCTAAATATAATTCACCCCTCCACTTT. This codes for CASGTAKYNSPLHF.

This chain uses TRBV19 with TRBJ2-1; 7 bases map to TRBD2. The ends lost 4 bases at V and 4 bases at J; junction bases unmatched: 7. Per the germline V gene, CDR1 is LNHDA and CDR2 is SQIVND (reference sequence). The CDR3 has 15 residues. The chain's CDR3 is CASSTLLAPYNEQFF. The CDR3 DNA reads TGTGCCAGTAGTACCTTACTAGCGCCATACAATGAGCAGTTCTTC.

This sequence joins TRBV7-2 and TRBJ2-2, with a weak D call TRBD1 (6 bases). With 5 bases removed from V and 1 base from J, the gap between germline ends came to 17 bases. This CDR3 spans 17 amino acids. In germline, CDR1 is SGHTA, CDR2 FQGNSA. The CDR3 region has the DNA TGTGCCAGCAGCCTAAATATCAGGGGCCAGAACACCGGGGAGCTGTTTTTT. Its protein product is CASSLNIRGQNTGELFF.

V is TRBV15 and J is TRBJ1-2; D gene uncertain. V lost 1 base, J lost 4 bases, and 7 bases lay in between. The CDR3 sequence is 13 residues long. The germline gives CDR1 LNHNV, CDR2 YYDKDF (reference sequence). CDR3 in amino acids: CATSRVGVYGYTF. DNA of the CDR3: TGTGCCACCAGCAGAGTCGGCGTCTATGGCTACACCTTC.

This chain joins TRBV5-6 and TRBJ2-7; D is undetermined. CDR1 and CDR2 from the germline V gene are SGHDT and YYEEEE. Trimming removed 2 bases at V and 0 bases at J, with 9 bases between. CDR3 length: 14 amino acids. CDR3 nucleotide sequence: TGTGCCAGCAGCTTCGGCCATGTCTCCTACGAGCAGTACTTC. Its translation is CASSFGHVSYEQYF.

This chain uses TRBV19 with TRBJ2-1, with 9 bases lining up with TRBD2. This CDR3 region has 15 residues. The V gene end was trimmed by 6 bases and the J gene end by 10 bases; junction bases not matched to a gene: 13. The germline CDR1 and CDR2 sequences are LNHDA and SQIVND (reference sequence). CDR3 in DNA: TGTGCCAGTAGCCCCCAGTTAGCGGGAGATAGGGAGCAGTTCTTC. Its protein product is CASSPQLAGDREQFF.

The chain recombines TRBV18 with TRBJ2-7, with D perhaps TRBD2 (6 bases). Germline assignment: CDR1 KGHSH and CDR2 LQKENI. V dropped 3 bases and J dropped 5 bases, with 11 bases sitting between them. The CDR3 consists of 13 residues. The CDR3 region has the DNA TGTGCCAGCTCACCCGGAGGGGCCGACGAGCAGTACTTC. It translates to CASSPGGADEQYF.

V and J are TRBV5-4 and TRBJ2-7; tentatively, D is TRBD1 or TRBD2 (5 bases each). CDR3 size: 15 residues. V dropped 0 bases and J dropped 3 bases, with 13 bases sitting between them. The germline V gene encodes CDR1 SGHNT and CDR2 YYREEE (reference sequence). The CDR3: CASSLERGVLYEQYF. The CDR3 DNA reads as TGTGCCAGCAGCTTGGAACGAGGGGTACTCTACGAGCAGTACTTC.

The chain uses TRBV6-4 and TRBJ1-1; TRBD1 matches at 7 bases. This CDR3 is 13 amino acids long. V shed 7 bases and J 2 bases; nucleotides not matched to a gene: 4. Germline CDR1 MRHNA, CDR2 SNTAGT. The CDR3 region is CASKGTDNTEAFF. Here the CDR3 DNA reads TGTGCCAGCAAAGGGACAGACAACACTGAAGCTTTCTTT.

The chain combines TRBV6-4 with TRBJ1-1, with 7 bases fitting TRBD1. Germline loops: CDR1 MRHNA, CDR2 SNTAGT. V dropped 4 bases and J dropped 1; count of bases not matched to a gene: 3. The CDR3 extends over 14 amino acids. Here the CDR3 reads CASSAGTANTEAFF. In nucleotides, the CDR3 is TGTGCCAGCAGTGCCGGGACAGCGAACACTGAAGCTTTCTTT.

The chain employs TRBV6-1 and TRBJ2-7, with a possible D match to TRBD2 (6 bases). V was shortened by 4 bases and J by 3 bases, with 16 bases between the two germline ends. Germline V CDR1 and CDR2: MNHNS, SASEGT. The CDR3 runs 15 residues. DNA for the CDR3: TGTGCCAGCAGTGGCCGTTTTTTCGGGGGCTACGAGCAGTACTTC. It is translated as CASSGRFFGGYEQYF.

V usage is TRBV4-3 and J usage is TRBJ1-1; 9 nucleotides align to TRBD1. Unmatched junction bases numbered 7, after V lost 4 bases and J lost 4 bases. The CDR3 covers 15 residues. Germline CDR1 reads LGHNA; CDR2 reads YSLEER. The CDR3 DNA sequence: TGCGCCAGCAGCCGGCAGGACAGGGGCCCCACTGAAGCTTTCTTT. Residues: CASSRQDRGPTEAFF.

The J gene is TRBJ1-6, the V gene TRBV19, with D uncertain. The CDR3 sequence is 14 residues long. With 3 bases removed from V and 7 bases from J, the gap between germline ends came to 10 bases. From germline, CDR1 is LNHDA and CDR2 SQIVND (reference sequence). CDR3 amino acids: CASSIPAVNSPLHF. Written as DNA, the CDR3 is TGTGCCAGTAGTATTCCGGCGGTGAATTCACCCCTCCACTTT.

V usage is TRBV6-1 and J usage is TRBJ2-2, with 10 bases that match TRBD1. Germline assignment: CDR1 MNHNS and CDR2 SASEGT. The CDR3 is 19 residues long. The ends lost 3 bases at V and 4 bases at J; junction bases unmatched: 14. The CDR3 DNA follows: TGTGCCAGCAGTGATATTAAAAAGGGGACAGGGGCTTTCACCGGGGAGCTGTTTTTT. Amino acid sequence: CASSDIKKGTGAFTGELFF.

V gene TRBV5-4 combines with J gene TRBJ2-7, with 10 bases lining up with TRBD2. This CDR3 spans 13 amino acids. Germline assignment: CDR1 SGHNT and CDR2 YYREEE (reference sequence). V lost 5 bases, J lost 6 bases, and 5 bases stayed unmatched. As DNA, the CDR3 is TGTGCCAGCAGTACTAGCGGGGAAGGCGAGCAGTACTTC. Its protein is CASSTSGEGEQYF.

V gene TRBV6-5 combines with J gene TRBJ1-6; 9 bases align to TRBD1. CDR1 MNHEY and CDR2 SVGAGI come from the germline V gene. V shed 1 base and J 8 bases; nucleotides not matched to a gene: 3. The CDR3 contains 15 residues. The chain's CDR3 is CASSYWDRDHSPLHF. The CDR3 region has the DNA TGTGCCAGCAGTTACTGGGACAGGGATCATTCACCCCTCCACTTT.

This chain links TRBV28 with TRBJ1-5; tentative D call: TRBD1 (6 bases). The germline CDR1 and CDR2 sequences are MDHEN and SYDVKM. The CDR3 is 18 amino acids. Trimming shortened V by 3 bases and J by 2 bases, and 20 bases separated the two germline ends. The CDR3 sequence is CASSFPPVRGARNQPQHF. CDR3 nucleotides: TGTGCCAGCAGTTTTCCCCCCGTCCGGGGGGCCCGCAATCAGCCCCAGCATTTT.

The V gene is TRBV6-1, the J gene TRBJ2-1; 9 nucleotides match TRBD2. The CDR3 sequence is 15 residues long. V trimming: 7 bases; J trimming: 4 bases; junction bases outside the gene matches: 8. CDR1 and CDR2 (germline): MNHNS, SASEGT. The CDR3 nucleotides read TGTGCCAGCACAAGACTAGCGGCCCCATACAATGAGCAGTTCTTC. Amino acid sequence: CASTRLAAPYNEQFF.

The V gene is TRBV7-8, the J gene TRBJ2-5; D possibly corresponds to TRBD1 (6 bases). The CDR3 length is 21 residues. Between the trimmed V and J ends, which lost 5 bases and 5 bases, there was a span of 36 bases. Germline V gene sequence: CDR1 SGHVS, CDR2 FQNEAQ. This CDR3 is CASSLHQKVPQKYTGWETQYF. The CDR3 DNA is TGTGCCAGCAGCCTACACCAAAAAGTTCCACAGAAATACACAGGGTGGGAGACCCAGTACTTC.

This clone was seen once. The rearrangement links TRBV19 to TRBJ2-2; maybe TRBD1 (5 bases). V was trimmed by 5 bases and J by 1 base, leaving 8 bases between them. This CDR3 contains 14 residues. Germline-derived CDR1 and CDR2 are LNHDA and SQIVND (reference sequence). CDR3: CASSCQGNTGELFF. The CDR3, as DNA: TGTGCCAGTAGTTGTCAGGGGAACACCGGGGAGCTGTTTTTT.

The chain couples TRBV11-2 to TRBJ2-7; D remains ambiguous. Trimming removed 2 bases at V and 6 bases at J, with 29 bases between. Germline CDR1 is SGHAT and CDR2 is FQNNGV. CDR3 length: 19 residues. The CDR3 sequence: CASSLTQSGSPIPISEQYF. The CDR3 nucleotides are TGTGCCAGCAGCTTAACACAATCGGGCAGCCCGATTCCCATAAGCGAGCAGTACTTC.

CDR3 sequence reads: CASSGGQGPYNEQFF. The CDR3 coding sequence is TGTGCCAGCAGTGGCGGACAGGGACCCTACAATGAGCAGTTCTTC. The J gene is TRBJ2-1, the V gene TRBV28; 8 bases are shared with TRBD1. CDR3 length: 15 residues. Germline V gene sequence: CDR1 MDHEN, CDR2 SYDVKM. With 5 bases clipped from V and 2 bases from J, the junction kept 5 bases outside the gene matches.

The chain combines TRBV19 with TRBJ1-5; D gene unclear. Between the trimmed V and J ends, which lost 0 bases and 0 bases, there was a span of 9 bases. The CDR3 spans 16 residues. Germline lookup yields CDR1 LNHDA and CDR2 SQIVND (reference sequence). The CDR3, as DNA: TGTGCCAGTAGTATAGAACGACGGGATAGCAATCAGCCCCAGCATTTT. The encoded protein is CASSIERRDSNQPQHF.